The 18 T cell receptor beta chains in this list originate from one sample, sequenced in a study of cytomegalovirus exposure and HLA in healthy donors. PCR employed 60 Vbeta and 13 Jbeta primers. Assay: immunoSEQ multiplex PCR; the TCRdb copy retains only in-frame clones and omits some. This table holds more than 100,000 clones, about 61% found once. Sequenced material: PBMCs. All receptors derive from a middle-aged woman in good health and CMV-seronegative.

The chain is built from TRBV5-4 and TRBJ1-4; no clear D gene. From germline, CDR1 is SGHNT and CDR2 YYREEE (reference sequence). CDR3 length: 15 amino acids. Trimming pared 4 bases from V and 6 bases from J, leaving 16 bases between. The CDR3 here is CASSGDPSVDEKLFF. The CDR3 DNA reads as TGTGCCAGCAGCGGAGACCCTTCAGTGGATGAAAAACTGTTTTTT.

The rearrangement links TRBV15 to TRBJ1-5; D possibly corresponds to TRBD1 (6 bases). Deletions cut 0 bases from V and 10 bases from J, with 13 bases between. This CDR3 has 14 residues. The germline gives CDR1 LNHNV, CDR2 YYDKDF (reference sequence). The chain's CDR3 is CATSRDRGVGPQHF. In DNA, the CDR3 is TGTGCCACCAGCAGAGACAGGGGCGTGGGACCCCAGCATTTT.

The V and J genes are TRBV2 and TRBJ2-2; 7 bases are shared with TRBD1. J gave up 5 bases and V 8 bases, and 8 bases lay outside the gene matches. This CDR3 comprises 14 residues. The V gene's germline CDR1 is SNHLY and CDR2 FYNNEI. The CDR3 nucleotides are TGTGCCAGCGGGAAAGGGGGCGGGACCGGGGAGCTGTTTTTT. As protein: CASGKGGGTGELFF. Filled out from reference TRBV2 and TRBJ2-2, the complete variable domain reads EPEVTQTPSHQVTQMGQEVILRCVPISNHLYFYWYRQILGQKVEFLVSFYNNEISEKSEIFDDQFSVERPDGSNFTLKIRSTKLEDSAMYFCASGKGGGTGELFFGEGSRLTVL.

V is TRBV6-5 and J is TRBJ2-1, with TRBD2 matching 10 bases. Germline assignment: CDR1 MNHEY and CDR2 SVGAGI. V lost 5 bases to trimming and J lost 6 bases; unmatched junction nucleotides: 4. This CDR3 has 14 amino acids. The CDR3 coding sequence is TGTGCCAGCAGTCTTAGCGGGGGGTCCAATGAGCAGTTCTTC. Translated: CASSLSGGSNEQFF.

In this sample, this clone turned up once. The V call is TRBV7-3, the J call TRBJ2-1; D ambiguous. Trimming cost V 3 bases and J 5 bases, with 11 bases left between them. This CDR3 contains 14 residues. The germline V gene encodes CDR1 SGHTA and CDR2 FQGTGA. CDR3 sequence reads: CASSFQNSHNEQFF. CDR3 nucleotides: TGTGCCAGCAGCTTCCAAAACAGCCACAATGAGCAGTTCTTC. Looking up the rest from reference TRBV7-3 and TRBJ2-1 gives the full variable domain: GAGVSQTPSNKVTEKGKYVELRCDPISGHTALYWYRQSLGQGPEFLIYFQGTGAADDSGLPNDRFFAVRPEGSVSTLKIQRTERGDSAVYLCASSFQNSHNEQFFGPGTRLTVL.

This clone was observed a handful of times. The V call is TRBV15, the J call TRBJ2-2; D is uncertain. Germline V gene sequence: CDR1 LNHNV, CDR2 YYDKDF (reference sequence). This CDR3 is 14 amino acids long. V was shortened by 5 bases and J by 5 bases, with 12 bases between the two germline ends. This CDR3 reads CATSLQTVTGELFF. The CDR3 region has the DNA TGTGCCACCAGCCTCCAGACTGTGACCGGGGAGCTGTTTTTT.

The chain carries TRBV4-3 and TRBJ1-1, with no clear D. Germline V CDR1 and CDR2: LGHNA, YSLEER. V lost 0 bases to trimming and J lost 5 bases, with 10 bases between them. The CDR3 length is 14 residues. CDR3 sequence (DNA): TGCGCCAGCAGCCAAGACCTGGGAGGTACTGAAGCTTTCTTT. Encoded protein: CASSQDLGGTEAFF.

This clone was seen only a few times. V gene TRBV5-4 combines with J gene TRBJ2-1; 11 bases fit TRBD2. CDR1 is SGHNT, CDR2 YYREEE, per germline (reference sequence). The CDR3 consists of 18 residues. The trim removed 6 bases at V and 6 bases at J, leaving 17 bases unmatched. CDR3 amino acids: CASIVVDPTSGGSNEQFF. The CDR3 DNA is TGTGCCAGCATCGTTGTCGACCCTACTAGCGGGGGATCCAATGAGCAGTTCTTC.

The V gene is TRBV28, the J gene TRBJ1-2; D not certain. The CDR3 runs to 12 residues. CDR1 and CDR2 (germline): MDHEN, SYDVKM. The ends were cut back, 6 bases at V and 7 bases at J, with 12 bases in the middle. CDR3 protein: CASRRQDFGYTF. CDR3 DNA sequence: TGTGCCAGCAGACGTCAGGATTTTGGCTACACCTTC.

The rearrangement links TRBV7-6 to TRBJ2-2; no firm D call. The V gene lost 4 bases and the J gene lost 0 bases, with 3 bases spanning the gap. Germline CDR1 SGHVS, CDR2 FNYEAQ. CDR3 size: 13 residues. In DNA, the CDR3 is TGTGCCAGCAGCTCCACGAACACCGGGGAGCTGTTTTTT. Its protein product is CASSSTNTGELFF.

The chain employs TRBV4-3 and TRBJ2-3, with 8 bases that match TRBD1. V trimming: 1 base; J trimming: 5 bases; junction bases outside the gene matches: 5. This CDR3 comprises 15 residues. Germline assignment: CDR1 LGHNA and CDR2 YSLEER. The CDR3 coding sequence is TGCGCCAGCAGCCAAGGGACAGGGTTTCGAGATACGCAGTATTTT. Its translation: CASSQGTGFRDTQYF.

The J gene is TRBJ2-2, the V gene TRBV5-5, with 7 bases matching TRBD1. Germline V lookup: CDR1 SGHKS, CDR2 YYEKEE (reference sequence). V dropped 5 bases and J dropped 3; count of bases not matched to a gene: 10. This CDR3 spans 16 amino acids. The CDR3 reads CASSWGQSLDTGELFF. The CDR3, as DNA: TGTGCCAGCAGTTGGGGACAGAGTCTCGACACCGGGGAGCTGTTTTTT.

The table lists this clone with a few counts. The rearrangement uses TRBV7-9 and TRBJ1-1, with D unresolved. The germline V and J ends were trimmed by 3 bases and 4 bases, with 12 bases remaining between them. The CDR3 has 14 residues. Germline V gives CDR1 SEHNR, CDR2 FQNEAQ (reference sequence). In DNA form, the CDR3 reads TGTGCCAGCAGCTTCGGAGGGCCCGTCACTGAAGCTTTCTTT. Protein: CASSFGGPVTEAFF.

The chain employs TRBV18 and TRBJ2-3; D is unresolved. The germline V gene encodes CDR1 KGHSH and CDR2 LQKENI. Trimming shortened V by 6 bases and J by 1 base, and 11 bases separated the two germline ends. The CDR3 has 14 residues. Written as DNA, the CDR3 is TGTGCCAGCTCTCCCGGCCTAGGCACAGATACGCAGTATTTT. This sequence encodes CASSPGLGTDTQYF.

This sequence joins TRBV5-5 and TRBJ1-4, with a tentative D call TRBD1 (6 bases). The V and J ends lost 3 bases and 5 bases respectively, with 11 bases between them. This CDR3 contains 14 residues. Germline CDR1 SGHKS, CDR2 YYEKEE (reference sequence). The CDR3 loop reads CASSSETGNEKLFF. CDR3 nucleotide sequence: TGTGCCAGCAGCTCCGAGACAGGCAATGAAAAACTGTTTTTT.

This chain links TRBV4-2 with TRBJ1-3; D ambiguous. V was trimmed by 0 bases and J by 7 bases, leaving 10 bases between them. CDR1 and CDR2 from the germline V gene are LGHNA and YNFKEQ. CDR3 length: 14 residues. The CDR3 region has the DNA TGTGCCAGCAGCCAAGAGAAGCCAGCGAACACCATATATTTT. Translation gives CASSQEKPANTIYF.

This clone was picked up a small number of times. The rearrangement uses TRBV7-3 and TRBJ1-5; no firm D call. This CDR3 region has 13 residues. Germline V gene data show CDR1 as SGHTA and CDR2 as FQGTGA. The V end lost 2 bases, the J end lost 5 bases, and 7 bases lay between the germline ends. The CDR3 is CASSLGGDQPQHF. In nucleotides, the CDR3 is TGTGCCAGCAGCTTAGGAGGTGATCAGCCCCAGCATTTT.

The genes are TRBV10-3 and TRBJ1-6; TRBD1 matches 9 bases. Germline values: CDR1 ENHRY, CDR2 SYGVKD. The CDR3 runs 13 residues. Unmatched junction bases numbered 3, after V lost 4 bases and J lost 11 bases. CDR3 sequence: CAISGNRGPPLHF. Here the CDR3 DNA reads TGTGCCATCAGTGGAAACAGGGGGCCACCCCTCCACTTT.